The T cell receptor (beta chain) described here comes from a study of blood T cell repertoires in COVID-19. Germline V lookup: CDR1 SGHDT, CDR2 YYEEEE. The V gene end was trimmed by 4 bases and the J gene end by 0 bases; junction bases not matched to a gene: 7. The CDR3 spans 17 residues. Repertoires were generated with immunoSEQ multiplex PCR, while TCRdb's copy carries only in-frame clones and drops some. The sample contains about 100,000 clones, about 86% of which appear only once. The TCR comes from a human donor in a cohort sampled during active COVID-19. The chain recombines TRBV5-6 with TRBJ1-3, with 10 bases matching TRBD1. Sequencing was performed on peripheral blood. CDR3 sequence: CASSPHGTGASGNTIYF. DNA of the CDR3: TGTGCCAGCAGCCCTCATGGGACAGGGGCCTCTGGAAACACCATATATTTT.